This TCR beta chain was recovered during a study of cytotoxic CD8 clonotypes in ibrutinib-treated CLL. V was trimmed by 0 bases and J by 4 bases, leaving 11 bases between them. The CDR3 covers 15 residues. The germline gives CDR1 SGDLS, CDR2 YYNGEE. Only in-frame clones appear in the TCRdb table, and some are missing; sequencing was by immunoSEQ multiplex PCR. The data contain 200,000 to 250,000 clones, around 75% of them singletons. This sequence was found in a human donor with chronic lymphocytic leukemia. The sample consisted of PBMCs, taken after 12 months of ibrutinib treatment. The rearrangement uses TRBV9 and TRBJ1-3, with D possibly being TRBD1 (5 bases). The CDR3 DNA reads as TGTGCCAGCAGCGTAGATCCAGGGCTAGGAAACACCATATATTTT. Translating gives CASSVDPGLGNTIYF.